The 2 T cell receptor beta chains below come from one sample, sequenced in a study of blood T cell repertoires in COVID-19. Libraries were prepared by immunoSEQ multiplex PCR; TCRdb keeps only in-frame clonotypes and omits some of them. Of some 390,000 clones in the sample, over 75% are singletons; the top ten hold around 1.1%. The sequenced sample consisted of PBMCs or T cells enriched from blood (not recorded which). These receptors were obtained from a young man who had recovered from COVID-19.

The chain employs TRBV13 and TRBJ2-1, with 15 bases lining up with TRBD2. V shed 0 bases and J 8 bases; nucleotides not matched to a gene: 5. CDR1 and CDR2 from the germline V gene are PRHDT and FYEKMQ (reference sequence). The CDR3 has 17 residues. The CDR3 nucleotides read TGTGCCAGCAGCTTAGGTGGGGGACTAGCGGGAGGTTATGAGCAGTTCTTC. It codes for CASSLGGGLAGGYEQFF. Supplemented by reference TRBV13 and TRBJ2-1, the full variable domain reads AAGVIQSPRHLIKEKRETATLKCYPIPRHDTVYWYQQGPGQDPQFLISFYEKMQSDKGSIPDRFSAQQFSDYHSELNMSSLELGDSALYFCASSLGGGLAGGYEQFFGPGTRLTVL.

The chain joins TRBV11-2 to TRBJ2-1; D is unclear. The germline gives CDR1 SGHAT, CDR2 FQNNGV. V shed 5 bases and J shed 6 bases, with 11 bases lying between them. CDR3 size: 13 residues. The CDR3 sequence is CASSLVYINEQFF. The CDR3 bases are TGTGCCAGCAGCCTAGTTTATATCAATGAGCAGTTCTTC.